A single sample gave rise to the 9 T cell receptor beta chains below, sequenced in a study of cytomegalovirus exposure and HLA in healthy donors (dated by TCRdb to 2017 to 2019). The method was the immunoSEQ multiplex PCR assay. For the multiplex PCR, a mixture combining 60 forward primers for TCR Vbeta segments and 13 reverse primers for TCR Jbeta segments was used. Imported from immuneACCESS, the table was reduced by TCRdb to in-frame sequences with V and J called. These copies leave out some clones; in studies compared against another copy, an unresolved V gene accounts for under half, and the cause of the remainder is not known. The sample yields 130,000 to 150,000 clones; approximately 80% were counted once. Under 3% of the sample is held by the ten biggest clonotypes. What was sequenced was PBMCs. These receptors were taken from a female donor in good health and CMV-seronegative.

Note on this clone: At one end the junction does not follow the germline gene, possibly because of a read error. The chain carries TRBV5-4 and TRBJ1-2; 11 bases are shared with TRBD1. The CDR3 extends over 15 amino acids. Germline loops: CDR1 SGHNT, CDR2 YYREEE (reference sequence). The CDR3 coding sequence is TGTGCCAGCAGCCCCAGTCGGACAGGGGGCCAAAAGCGAGTCTTC. It yields the protein CASSPSRTGGQKRVF.

This clone was seen a handful of times. V is TRBV7-9 and J is TRBJ1-1, with TRBD1 matching over 7 bases. There are 13 residues in the CDR3. The germline gives CDR1 SEHNR, CDR2 FQNEAQ (reference sequence). The junction had 5 bases not matched to a gene; V was cut back by 6 bases and J by 4 bases. CDR3 coding DNA: TGTGCCAGCAGGATACCAGGGGGCACTGAAGCTTTCTTT. Encoded protein: CASRIPGGTEAFF.

This clone was counted once. The chain employs TRBV27 and TRBJ2-5; a weak D match, TRBD2 (6 bases). The DNA end favors TRBJ2-7, so the J call may be wrong. Germline loops: CDR1 MNHEY, CDR2 SMNVEV (reference sequence). This CDR3 has 18 residues. CDR3 sequence reads: CASRPNRGRGSGDYEQYF. CDR3 in DNA: TGTGCCAGCAGACCAAACCGGGGACGGGGGAGCGGCGACTACGAGCAGTACTTC.

The chain links TRBV27 to TRBJ2-7; a possible D gene is TRBD2 (6 bases). Trimming left V 0 bases short and J 3 bases short, with 6 bases between. This CDR3 is 13 amino acids long. Germline lookup yields CDR1 MNHEY and CDR2 SMNVEV (reference sequence). CDR3 in amino acids: CASSLSGSYEQYF. Here the CDR3 DNA reads TGTGCCAGCAGTTTATCCGGGAGCTACGAGCAGTACTTC.

The chain couples TRBV7-6 to TRBJ2-3; 10 bases agree with TRBD2. V trimming: 6 bases; J trimming: 4 bases; junction bases outside the gene matches: 10. The CDR3 has 16 residues. CDR1 SGHVS and CDR2 FNYEAQ come from the germline V gene. CDR3 DNA sequence: TGTGCCAGCAGTTTTATAGCGGGAGGAGGAGCAGATACGCAGTATTTT. Amino acids: CASSFIAGGGADTQYF.

The chain employs TRBV5-1 and TRBJ2-7; D remains unclear. V dropped 6 bases and J dropped 2 bases, with 12 bases sitting between them. The V gene's germline CDR1 is SGHRS and CDR2 YFSETQ. The CDR3 contains 13 residues. In nucleotides, the CDR3 is TGCGCCAGCACCTACGATACTACCTACGAGCAGTACTTC. The encoded protein is CASTYDTTYEQYF.

V usage is TRBV5-1 and J usage is TRBJ2-1; 14 nucleotides line up with TRBD2. The CDR3 consists of 18 residues. CDR1 is SGHRS, CDR2 YFSETQ, per germline. The V gene end was trimmed by 2 bases and the J gene end by 6 bases; junction bases not matched to a gene: 10. The CDR3 here is CASSFGLAGGGGGNEQFF. The CDR3 region has the DNA TGCGCCAGCAGCTTCGGACTAGCGGGGGGCGGTGGCGGCAATGAGCAGTTCTTC.

In this sample, this clone turned up a few times. The V and J genes are TRBV6-1 and TRBJ2-7, with 10 bases identical to TRBD2. The CDR3 sequence is 13 residues long. J lost 8 bases, V lost 4 bases, and 5 bases had no gene match. The germline V gene has CDR1 MNHNS and CDR2 SASEGT. The CDR3 sequence: CASSAGTSEKQYF. CDR3 coding DNA: TGTGCCAGCAGTGCGGGGACTAGCGAAAAGCAGTACTTC.

This clone was recorded a few times. The CDR3 region is CASREGDNEQFF. DNA for the CDR3: TGTGCCAGCAGGGAGGGAGACAATGAGCAGTTCTTC. V and J are TRBV6-5 and TRBJ2-1, with D perhaps TRBD2 (6 bases). Per germline, CDR1 MNHEY and CDR2 SVGAGI. This CDR3 is built from 12 residues. V lost 6 bases, J lost 5 bases, and 8 bases lay in between.